These T cell receptor beta chains were read from a single sample in a study of T-cell memory formation after mild COVID-19. TCRdb re-analysed the 5' RACE reads in MiXCR, keeping a single row per CDR3 protein. The sample has approximately 250,000 distinct CDR3 sequences, 15% seen once. Sequencing input: PBMCs or a T cell subset sorted from them (not recorded which). Receptor source: an adult woman who had mild COVID-19 (a few samples of this study predate the infection). Cell type and time point are not known. The CDR3 runs from the conserved cysteine through the conserved F or W. A D gene is named only where the DNA matches it firmly. A clone size is listed for some rows: how often the clone was seen (once, few, many), or a class if it is expanded.

v_gene: TRBV3-1; d_gene: -; abundance: few; j_gene: TRBJ2-7; CDR3aa: CASSRKGAYEQYF; CDR3nt: TGTGCCAGCAGCCGTAAGGGGGCCTACGAGCAGTACTTC
v_gene: TRBV4-2; d_gene: TRBD2; abundance: -; j_gene: TRBJ2-7; CDR3aa: CASSQPVGLAGVIHEQYF; CDR3nt: TGTGCCAGCAGCCAACCCGTGGGACTAGCGGGAGTGATCCACGAGCAGTACTTC
v_gene: TRBV19; d_gene: TRBD1; abundance: -; j_gene: TRBJ2-5; CDR3aa: CASKNRGRETQYF; CDR3nt: TGTGCCAGTAAGAACAGGGGACGAGAGACCCAGTACTTC
v_gene: TRBV5-1; d_gene: TRBD2; abundance: many; j_gene: TRBJ2-5; CDR3aa: CASSLSRGGRETQYF; CDR3nt: TGCGCCAGCAGCTTGTCGCGGGGGGGCCGAGAGACCCAGTACTTC
v_gene: TRBV7-2; d_gene: -; abundance: once; j_gene: TRBJ2-7; CDR3aa: CASSSRGYYEQYF; CDR3nt: TGTGCCAGCAGCTCCAGGGGCTACTACGAGCAGTACTTC
v_gene: TRBV7-2; d_gene: -; abundance: -; j_gene: TRBJ2-4; CDR3aa: CASSLSENYKYF; CDR3nt: TGTGCCAGCAGCTTATCCGAGAATTATAAGTACTTC
v_gene: TRBV5-4; d_gene: -; abundance: few; j_gene: TRBJ1-1; CDR3aa: CASRFGLRGGEAFF; CDR3nt: TGTGCCAGCAGATTTGGGCTGAGGGGAGGGGAGGCTTTCTTT
v_gene: TRBV12-3/TRBV12-4; d_gene: -; abundance: few; j_gene: TRBJ1-1; CDR3aa: CASSFRMNTEAFF; CDR3nt: TGTGCCAGCAGTTTCCGTATGAACACTGAAGCTTTCTTT
v_gene: TRBV10-3; d_gene: -; abundance: once; j_gene: TRBJ2-1; CDR3aa: CAISERDVSGNEQFF; CDR3nt: TGTGCCATCAGTGAACGAGACGTGAGCGGAAATGAGCAGTTCTTC
v_gene: TRBV20-1; d_gene: -; abundance: -; j_gene: TRBJ1-2; CDR3aa: CSAREGLGYTF; CDR3nt: TGCAGTGCTAGAGAGGGGCTGGGCTACACCTTC
v_gene: TRBV20-1; d_gene: TRBD2; abundance: -; j_gene: TRBJ2-3; CDR3aa: CSAREGTSGLADTQYF; CDR3nt: TGCAGTGCTAGAGAGGGGACTAGCGGGCTTGCGGATACGCAGTATTTT
v_gene: TRBV9; d_gene: TRBD2; abundance: many; j_gene: TRBJ2-3; CDR3aa: CASSADPGRTDTQYF; CDR3nt: TGTGCCAGCAGCGCCGATCCCGGGAGGACAGATACGCAGTATTTT
v_gene: TRBV7-2; d_gene: TRBD2; abundance: few; j_gene: TRBJ2-1; CDR3aa: CASSSPSGTSSYNEQFF; CDR3nt: TGTGCCAGCAGCTCCCCAAGCGGGACCAGCTCCTACAATGAGCAGTTCTTC
v_gene: TRBV5-1; d_gene: -; abundance: few; j_gene: TRBJ2-1; CDR3aa: CASRVGYEQFF; CDR3nt: TGCGCCAGCAGGGTCGGTTATGAGCAGTTCTTC
v_gene: TRBV12-3/TRBV12-4; d_gene: -; abundance: -; j_gene: TRBJ2-3; CDR3aa: CATRVGGRTDTQYF; CDR3nt: TGTGCCACCCGGGTAGGGGGGCGAACAGATACGCAGTATTTT
v_gene: TRBV5-1; d_gene: TRBD1; abundance: many; j_gene: TRBJ2-1; CDR3aa: CASSRSLPGQGRNEQFF; CDR3nt: TGCGCCAGCAGCCGATCACTCCCGGGACAGGGTCGAAATGAGCAGTTCTTC
v_gene: TRBV20-1; d_gene: -; abundance: -; j_gene: TRBJ2-4; CDR3aa: CSARTVRGDKNIQYF; CDR3nt: TGCAGTGCTAGGACAGTGAGGGGCGACAAAAACATTCAGTACTTC
v_gene: TRBV7-9; d_gene: TRBD1; abundance: -; j_gene: TRBJ2-1; CDR3aa: CASSPSDRPPRFF; CDR3nt: TGTGCCAGCAGCCCATCGGACAGGCCACCTCGGTTCTTC
v_gene: TRBV19; d_gene: TRBD2; abundance: -; j_gene: TRBJ2-3; CDR3aa: CASSPRGTSGRRTDTQYF; CDR3nt: TGTGCCAGTAGCCCAAGGGGGACTAGCGGGAGACGGACAGATACGCAGTATTTT
v_gene: TRBV18; d_gene: -; abundance: -; j_gene: TRBJ2-3; CDR3aa: CASSPWGGRDTQYF; CDR3nt: TGTGCCAGCTCACCGTGGGGCGGAAGAGATACGCAGTATTTT
v_gene: TRBV5-1; d_gene: TRBD1; abundance: many; j_gene: TRBJ2-2; CDR3aa: CASSLGQGNTGELFF; CDR3nt: TGCGCCAGCAGCTTGGGACAGGGGAACACCGGGGAGCTGTTTTTT
v_gene: TRBV28; d_gene: TRBD1; abundance: few; j_gene: TRBJ1-4; CDR3aa: CASSFPGTAYTGNEKLFF; CDR3nt: TGTGCCAGCAGTTTCCCCGGGACAGCATATACCGGGAATGAAAAACTGTTTTTT
v_gene: TRBV6-2/TRBV6-3; d_gene: -; abundance: few; j_gene: TRBJ2-1; CDR3aa: CASSTFDEQFF; CDR3nt: TGTGCCAGCAGTACCTTTGATGAGCAGTTCTTC
v_gene: TRBV23-1; d_gene: -; abundance: -; j_gene: TRBJ1-5; CDR3aa: CASSRKLRSSNQPQHF; CDR3nt: TGCGCCAGCAGTCGGAAACTCAGATCTAGCAATCAGCCCCAGCATTTT
v_gene: TRBV5-1; d_gene: TRBD1; abundance: -; j_gene: TRBJ2-5; CDR3aa: CASSLGDRGPETQYF; CDR3nt: TGCGCCAGCAGCTTGGGGGACAGGGGGCCAGAGACCCAGTACTTC
v_gene: TRBV7-2; d_gene: -; abundance: -; j_gene: TRBJ1-1; CDR3aa: CASSLVGGSGTEAFF; CDR3nt: TGTGCCAGCAGCTTAGTTGGGGGCTCGGGCACTGAAGCTTTCTTT
v_gene: TRBV19; d_gene: -; abundance: -; j_gene: TRBJ2-1; CDR3aa: CASSIRGSGTYNEQFF; CDR3nt: TGTGCCAGTAGTATAAGGGGAAGTGGGACCTACAATGAGCAGTTCTTC
v_gene: TRBV9; d_gene: -; abundance: few; j_gene: TRBJ2-1; CDR3aa: CASSVGTLSYNEQFF; CDR3nt: TGTGCCAGCAGCGTAGGGACTCTCTCCTACAATGAGCAGTTCTTC
v_gene: TRBV29-1; d_gene: TRBD2; abundance: -; j_gene: TRBJ2-7; CDR3aa: CSVSNSASGREQYF; CDR3nt: TGCAGCGTGTCGAACTCGGCTAGCGGGAGGGAGCAGTACTTC
v_gene: TRBV5-1; d_gene: -; abundance: few; j_gene: TRBJ2-7; CDR3aa: CASSPAASSAYEQYF; CDR3nt: TGCGCCAGCAGCCCGGCCGCATCTAGCGCCTACGAGCAGTACTTC
v_gene: TRBV6-2/TRBV6-3; d_gene: -; abundance: once; j_gene: TRBJ1-1; CDR3aa: CASIHDSLRTEAFF; CDR3nt: TGTGCCAGCATTCACGACAGCCTGAGGACTGAAGCTTTCTTT
v_gene: TRBV10-3; d_gene: -; abundance: -; j_gene: TRBJ1-1; CDR3aa: CAIRDSVNTEAFF; CDR3nt: TGTGCCATCAGAGACAGTGTGAACACTGAAGCTTTCTTT
v_gene: TRBV5-6; d_gene: -; abundance: -; j_gene: TRBJ2-1; CDR3aa: CASSLVKVLEQFF; CDR3nt: TGTGCCAGCAGCTTGGTAAAGGTCCTCGAGCAGTTCTTC
v_gene: TRBV27; d_gene: -; abundance: few; j_gene: TRBJ2-7; CDR3aa: CASSLSGLLPPYEQYF; CDR3nt: TGTGCCAGCAGTTTATCCGGATTACTTCCCCCCTACGAGCAGTACTTC
v_gene: TRBV5-1; d_gene: -; abundance: many; j_gene: TRBJ2-1; CDR3aa: CASSGDGLSYNEQFF; CDR3nt: TGCGCCAGCAGCGGGGACGGCTTATCCTACAATGAGCAGTTCTTC
v_gene: TRBV2; d_gene: -; abundance: few; j_gene: TRBJ1-5; CDR3aa: CASTPQGGQPQHF; CDR3nt: TGTGCCAGCACTCCCCAGGGTGGTCAGCCCCAGCATTTT
v_gene: TRBV4-1; d_gene: -; abundance: -; j_gene: TRBJ2-4; CDR3aa: CASSSPTAGLAKNIQYF; CDR3nt: TGCGCCAGCAGCAGCCCGACAGCAGGCTTAGCCAAAAACATTCAGTACTTC
v_gene: TRBV15; d_gene: -; abundance: -; j_gene: TRBJ2-7; CDR3aa: CATSRGDPLYEQYF; CDR3nt: TGTGCCACCAGCAGGGGGGACCCCCTCTACGAGCAGTACTTC
v_gene: TRBV5-4; d_gene: TRBD2; abundance: many; j_gene: TRBJ2-7; CDR3aa: CASSLGSGGRSYEQYF; CDR3nt: TGTGCCAGCAGCTTGGGAAGCGGGGGGCGATCCTACGAGCAGTACTTC
v_gene: TRBV20-1; d_gene: TRBD2; abundance: -; j_gene: TRBJ2-1; CDR3aa: CSASAGLAGLGSYNEQFF; CDR3nt: TGCAGTGCTAGCGCGGGACTAGCGGGCTTAGGCTCCTACAATGAGCAGTTCTTC
v_gene: TRBV7-8; d_gene: -; abundance: -; j_gene: TRBJ2-1; CDR3aa: CASSLSSLGGPQFF; CDR3nt: TGTGCCAGCAGCTTATCGTCACTCGGGGGTCCCCAGTTCTTC